This entry concerns a single T cell receptor (beta chain). This sample is part of a study of blood T cell repertoires in COVID-19. Study in general: Samples taken during acute and convalescent COVID-19 were collected in the United States, Italy and Spain. Nucleic acid was either cDNA or gDNA, and it came from T cells, B-cell-depleted T cells, or PBMCs.

Here immunoSEQ multiplex PCR was the method, and the copy in TCRdb shows in-frame clones only, minus some. The table has over 200,000 clones, more than 75% seen once; the top ten hold roughly 2%. There are 21 residues in the CDR3. The rearrangement uses TRBV1 and TRBJ1-1. TRBV1 is designated a pseudogene. Material: peripheral blood. The TCR comes from a man aged 35-49 years with active or convalescent COVID-19. As DNA, the CDR3 is TGCACCAGCAGCCCCAAACGACGGTTTCGTGTTGGCCTAGGTTGGGACACTGAAGCTTTCTTT. Translating gives CTSSPKRRFRVGLGWDTEAFF.